This T cell receptor (beta chain) was sequenced in a study of T cells in Graves' hyperthyroidism and ophthalmopathy (dated by TCRdb to about 2019). Describing the broader study: Peripheral blood samples were taken at initial diagnosis, before any treatment was given. To identify distinguishing TCR V-J signatures, a discovery cohort of 90 to 100 patients was used, comprising 43 with Graves' ophthalmopathy and 57 with stable Graves' hyperthyroidism. Prospective prediction of ophthalmopathy was tested in an independent validation cohort consisting of roughly 19 hyperthyroidism patients and 17 patients who later progressed to ophthalmopathy. The 75 to 100 discovery patients were divided at random into training and test sets in a 7:3 ratio. In addition, the study compared T-cell repertoires in thyroid tissue and in blood from over 5 Graves' hyperthyroidism patients. After sampling, hyperthyroidism patients received methimazole starting at 30 mg daily, and ophthalmopathy patients received high-dose intravenous methylprednisolone. According to the paper, TCR Vbeta CDR3 sequencing was carried out on roughly 130 peripheral blood samples, which came from around 43 ophthalmopathy, around 74 hyperthyroidism and about 17 progressor patients.

Stable Graves' hyperthyroidism was defined as the absence of progression to ophthalmopathy over 18 months of follow-up. The hyperthyroidism patients were between 18 and 65 years old and newly diagnosed, with a disease duration of less than 2 months. Any patient with an uncontrolled infection, another autoimmune disease, pregnancy or lactation was excluded. Clinical symptoms, serum thyroxine and TRAb, thyroid ultrasound, and orbital computed tomography formed the basis for the diagnoses. PBMCs were isolated from more than 8 ml of fresh peripheral blood by Ficoll-Paque density gradient centrifugation. Total RNA was extracted with Trizol reagent, and quality was checked on an Agilent 2100 Bioanalyzer. Amplification of TCR beta CDR3 regions was carried out from RNA transcripts. The first round of RT-PCR for the TCR CDR3 was performed with the HTBI primer set and the Qiagen OneStep RT-PCR kit. The libraries were constructed in a second round of multiplex PCR and then size-selected and purified. Libraries were sequenced paired-end with 100 bp reads on an Illumina HiSeq2000. The paper's data handling went like this. Raw data were processed with SOAPnuke, discarding reads with adapters, uncalled bases, mean Phred below 15, or no exact constant-primer or identifier match. COPE v1.2.5 was used to merge the high-quality paired reads, and each unique nucleotide sequence was defined as a clonotype. MiTCR v1.1 was used to align clonotypes to the IMGT TRBV, TRBD and TRBJ reference segments. The analysis included only V-J combinations with a frequency above 0.0001, which together covered roughly 99% of the repertoires. A TCS score was defined as the ratio between F50 (clonal expansion) and ExV (chaos), using BLOSUM62-based TCRdist between CDR3 peptides within each V-J. Welch's t-statistics and random forest reduced around 550 V-J features to 10 to 15, which were used in a naive Bayes classifier (R e1071). Using fastp trimming at Q25 and MiXCR clonotype assembly, TCRdb reanalyzed the public sequencing data and kept in-frame beta chains. Here each entry gathers all rows of one CDR3 protein and keeps the most common genes and DNA. The authors' filters were not applied to this entry. The sample contains 500,000 to 650,000 distinct CDR3 sequences, approximately 14% of them found a single time. The leading ten clones occupy approximately 15% of the sample.

Concerning this clonotype itself: The target of this receptor is not known. No base-level quality is on record; no much larger clone is a single base apart.

Reading the germline V gene gives CDR1 SGHRS and CDR2 YFSETQ. Deletion took 1 base off V and 6 bases off J, with a span of 9 bases between the germline ends. Including cysteine and phenylalanine, the CDR3 has 13 amino acids. CDR3 DNA only is kept here, 39 bases in frame from base 1. Findings and caveats that apply to the study as a whole: No statistical method was used to fix the sample size in advance, and group allocation was not hidden from the investigators. Most expanded thyroid clonotypes (frequency above 0.001) were also found in blood, which suggests that blood repertoires may mirror thyroid immune responses. In validation, the model predicted progression to ophthalmopathy a median of roughly six months before onset, with approximately 71% sensitivity and almost 75% specificity. A 13 V-J signature model separated ophthalmopathy from stable hyperthyroidism, with approximately 87% sensitivity and 81.08% specificity in cross-validation and 80%/75% in testing.

The sample comprised blood. The clonotype was recovered from a woman aged 35 to 49 with Graves' hyperthyroidism. This chain is built from TRBV5-1 and TRBJ2-3; the best D guess is TRBD2, with 6 bases matching. CDR3 reads: CASSLTSMDTQYF. The nucleotide sequence is TGCGCCAGCAGCTTGACTAGCATGGATACGCAGTATTTT.